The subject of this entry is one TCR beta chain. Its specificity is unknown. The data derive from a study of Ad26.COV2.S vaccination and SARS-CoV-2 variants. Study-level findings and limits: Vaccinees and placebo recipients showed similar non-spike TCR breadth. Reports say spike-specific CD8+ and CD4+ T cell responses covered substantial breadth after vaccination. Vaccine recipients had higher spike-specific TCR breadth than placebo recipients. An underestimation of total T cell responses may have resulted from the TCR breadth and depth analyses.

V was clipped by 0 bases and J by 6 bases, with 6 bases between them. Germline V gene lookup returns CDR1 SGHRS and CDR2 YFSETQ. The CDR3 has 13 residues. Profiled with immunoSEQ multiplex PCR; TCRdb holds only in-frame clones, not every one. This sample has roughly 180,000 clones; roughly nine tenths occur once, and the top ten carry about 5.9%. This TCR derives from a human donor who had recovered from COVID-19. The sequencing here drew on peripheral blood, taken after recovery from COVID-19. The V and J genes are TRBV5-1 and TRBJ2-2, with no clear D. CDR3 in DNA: TGCGCCAGCAGCTTGGAGCCCCCCGGGGAGCTGTTTTTT. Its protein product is CASSLEPPGELFF. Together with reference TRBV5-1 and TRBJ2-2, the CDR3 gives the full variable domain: KAGVTQTPRYLIKTRGQQVTLSCSPISGHRSVSWYQQTPGQGLQFLFEYFSETQRNKGNFPGRFSGRQFSNSRSEMNVSTLELGDSALYLCASSLEPPGELFFGEGSRLTVL.